Sequencing of this TCR beta chain was carried out in a study of PD-L1 blockade in urothelial cancer. Turning to the study itself: Per blood sample, T cells had a median of roughly 150,000.

This clone occurred a few times. The target antigen is unknown. Measured with immunoSEQ multiplex PCR; TCRdb has only the in-frame clones, and not every one. The sample yields 30,000 to 40,000 clones, around four fifths seen once. The CDR3 contains 16 residues. Germline V gives CDR1 SGDLS, CDR2 YYNGEE. V was pared by 3 bases and J by 4 bases, with 19 bases between. General study findings and limits: Pretreatment clonality of the blood TCR repertoire below the median was predictive of superior survival.

The time point is: pretreatment peripheral blood. This receptor was identified in a man older than 75 with urothelial cancer. The sequences come from PBMCs, collected around atezolizumab (anti-PD-L1) treatment. V is TRBV9 and J is TRBJ1-2; maybe TRBD1 (5 bases). This CDR3 is CASSDRPDGGLYGYTF. For the CDR3, the DNA is TGTGCCAGCAGCGACCGCCCGGACGGGGGACTCTATGGCTACACCTTC.